These T cell receptor beta chains were read from a single sample in a study of T cells in Graves' hyperthyroidism and ophthalmopathy. MiXCR was run by TCRdb on the multiplex PCR reads, yielding one entry per CDR3 protein. The sample shows roughly 100,000 distinct CDR3 sequences, around 42% of them seen only once. Sample: peripheral blood or thyroid tissue (not recorded which). Receptor source: a woman aged 30 to 39 with Graves' hyperthyroidism. CDR3s leave out the opening cysteine and the closing phenylalanine or tryptophan.

j_call: TRBJ1-4
v_call: TRBV2
cdr3_aa: ASQGPPLDRAFEKLF

j_call: TRBJ1-2
v_call: TRBV28
cdr3_aa: ASRISRGGRYGYT

j_call: TRBJ2-5
v_call: TRBV6-5
cdr3_aa: ASTPGLYETQY

j_call: TRBJ2-5
v_call: TRBV20-1
cdr3_aa: SASAGVRETQY

j_call: TRBJ1-4
v_call: TRBV24-1
cdr3_aa: ATSDGTGDEKLF

j_call: TRBJ1-2
v_call: TRBV15
cdr3_aa: ATSSDGQVYGYT

j_call: TRBJ2-7
v_call: TRBV20-1
cdr3_aa: SASPGPGASY

j_call: TRBJ1-5
v_call: TRBV9
cdr3_aa: ASSPVRGLGQPQH

j_call: TRBJ1-2
v_call: TRBV10-3
cdr3_aa: AITQTGHYGYT

j_call: TRBJ2-5
v_call: TRBV5-1
cdr3_aa: ASSWTSQETQY

j_call: TRBJ2-7
v_call: TRBV27
cdr3_aa: ASSPSGPYEQY

j_call: TRBJ2-7
v_call: TRBV7-9
cdr3_aa: ASSLVGSGRASEQY

j_call: TRBJ2-7
v_call: TRBV20-1
cdr3_aa: SARPGQGAPYEQY

j_call: TRBJ2-2
v_call: TRBV24-1
cdr3_aa: ATSDLGTSGRPRVTGELF

j_call: TRBJ1-6
v_call: TRBV13
cdr3_aa: ASSFTGSKNSPLH

j_call: TRBJ2-5
v_call: TRBV5-4
cdr3_aa: ASGFGGARETQY

j_call: TRBJ1-5
v_call: TRBV24-1
cdr3_aa: ATSVPGKDQPQH

j_call: TRBJ2-2
v_call: TRBV30
cdr3_aa: AWSSWRNTGELF

j_call: TRBJ2-6
v_call: TRBV13
cdr3_aa: ASPPTQAANVLT

j_call: TRBJ1-5
v_call: TRBV6-5
cdr3_aa: ASSYSTGSLQPQH

j_call: TRBJ2-7
v_call: TRBV7-8
cdr3_aa: ASSSRHGQGAGGIYEQY

j_call: TRBJ1-2
v_call: TRBV15
cdr3_aa: ATSSRTGGWYGYT

j_call: TRBJ2-7
v_call: TRBV7-9
cdr3_aa: ASSAQRWGGDLYEQY

j_call: TRBJ1-1
v_call: TRBV10-3
cdr3_aa: AISVQEMNTEAF

j_call: TRBJ1-5
v_call: TRBV7-2
cdr3_aa: ASSLAGRPDQPQH

j_call: TRBJ2-2
v_call: TRBV15
cdr3_aa: ATSGTSVNTGELF

j_call: TRBJ1-6
v_call: TRBV12-3/TRBV12-4
cdr3_aa: ATSGHFSSPLH

j_call: TRBJ2-7
v_call: TRBV28
cdr3_aa: ASRDREEDYEQY

j_call: TRBJ1-2
v_call: TRBV2
cdr3_aa: ASGGAGWGYT

j_call: TRBJ2-7
v_call: TRBV5-1
cdr3_aa: ASKGGVSSYEQY

j_call: TRBJ1-3
v_call: TRBV2
cdr3_aa: ASSGTVSGNTIY